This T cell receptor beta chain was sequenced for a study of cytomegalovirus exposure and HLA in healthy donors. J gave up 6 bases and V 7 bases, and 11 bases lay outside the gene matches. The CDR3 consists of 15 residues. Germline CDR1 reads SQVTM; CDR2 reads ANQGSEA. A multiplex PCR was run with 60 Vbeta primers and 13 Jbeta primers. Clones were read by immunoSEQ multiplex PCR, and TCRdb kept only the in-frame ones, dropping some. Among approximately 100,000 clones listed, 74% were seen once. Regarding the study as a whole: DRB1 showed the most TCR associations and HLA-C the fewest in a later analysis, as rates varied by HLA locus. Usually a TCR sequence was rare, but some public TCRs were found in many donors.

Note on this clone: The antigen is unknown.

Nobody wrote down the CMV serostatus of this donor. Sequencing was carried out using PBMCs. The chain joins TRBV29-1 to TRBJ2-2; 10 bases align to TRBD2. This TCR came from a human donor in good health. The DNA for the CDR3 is TGCAGCGCAGCCCGGTGGCTAGCGGGAGCCGGGGAGCTGTTTTTT. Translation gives CSAARWLAGAGELFF.